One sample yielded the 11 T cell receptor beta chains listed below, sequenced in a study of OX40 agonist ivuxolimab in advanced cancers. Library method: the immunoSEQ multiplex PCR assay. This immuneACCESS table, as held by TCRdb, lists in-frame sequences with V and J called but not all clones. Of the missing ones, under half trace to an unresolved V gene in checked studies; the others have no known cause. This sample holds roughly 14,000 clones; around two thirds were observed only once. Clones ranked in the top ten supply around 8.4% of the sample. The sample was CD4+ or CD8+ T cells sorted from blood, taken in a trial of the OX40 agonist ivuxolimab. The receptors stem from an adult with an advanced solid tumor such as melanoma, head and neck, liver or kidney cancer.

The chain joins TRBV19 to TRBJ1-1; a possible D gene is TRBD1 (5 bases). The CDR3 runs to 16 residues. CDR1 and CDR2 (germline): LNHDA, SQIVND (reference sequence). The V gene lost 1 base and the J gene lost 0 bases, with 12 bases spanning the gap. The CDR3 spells CASSIAARGMNTEAFF. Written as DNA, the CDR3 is TGTGCCAGTAGTATAGCAGCTAGGGGAATGAACACTGAAGCTTTCTTT. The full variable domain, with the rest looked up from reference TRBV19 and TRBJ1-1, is DGGITQSPKYLFRKEGQNVTLSCEQNLNHDAMYWYRQDPGQGLRLIYYSQIVNDFQKGDIAEGYSVSREKKESFPLTVTSAQKNPTAFYLCASSIAARGMNTEAFFGQGTRLTVV.

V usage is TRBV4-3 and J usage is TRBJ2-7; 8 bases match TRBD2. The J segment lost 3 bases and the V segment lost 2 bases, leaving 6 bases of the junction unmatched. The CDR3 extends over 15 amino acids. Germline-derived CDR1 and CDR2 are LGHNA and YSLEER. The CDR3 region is CASSQHSGAVYEQYF. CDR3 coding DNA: TGCGCCAGCAGCCAACATAGCGGGGCGGTCTACGAGCAGTACTTC.

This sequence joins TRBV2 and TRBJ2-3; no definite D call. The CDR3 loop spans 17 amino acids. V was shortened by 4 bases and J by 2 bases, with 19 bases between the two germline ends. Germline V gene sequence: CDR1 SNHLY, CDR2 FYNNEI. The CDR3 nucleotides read TGTGCCAGCAGTGCCTTTGATAGTACTCCTCCCACAGATACGCAGTATTTT. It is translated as CASSAFDSTPPTDTQYF.

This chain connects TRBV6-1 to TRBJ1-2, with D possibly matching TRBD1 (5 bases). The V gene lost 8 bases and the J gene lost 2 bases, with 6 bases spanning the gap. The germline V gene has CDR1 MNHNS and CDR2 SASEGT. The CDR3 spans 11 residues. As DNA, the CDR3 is TGTGCCAGCCGGGACAACTATGGCTACACCTTC. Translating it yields CASRDNYGYTF.

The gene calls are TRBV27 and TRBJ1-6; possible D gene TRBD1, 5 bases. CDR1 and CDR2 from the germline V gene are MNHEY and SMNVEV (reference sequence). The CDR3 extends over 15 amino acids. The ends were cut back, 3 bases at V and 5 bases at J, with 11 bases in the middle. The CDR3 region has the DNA TGTGCCAGCAGTTTGGGGACCCTTAATAATTCACCCCTCCACTTT. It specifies CASSLGTLNNSPLHF.

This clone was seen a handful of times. For the CDR3, the DNA is TGTGCCAGCAGCCTAGGACAGGCCTACGGAGAGACCCAGTACTTC. This codes for CASSLGQAYGETQYF. The chain links TRBV14 to TRBJ2-5; 7 bases fit TRBD1. V lost 4 bases, J lost 4 bases, and 9 bases stayed unmatched. The CDR3 is 15 amino acids. Germline CDR1 reads SGHDN; CDR2 reads FVKESK.

The CDR3 DNA reads as TGTGCCAGCAGCTTAGTTGGCGAGCAGTACTTC. Encoded protein: CASSLVGEQYF. V gene TRBV11-2 combines with J gene TRBJ2-7; no clear D gene. Germline V lookup: CDR1 SGHAT, CDR2 FQNNGV. The CDR3 is made up of 11 amino acids. The germline V and J ends were trimmed by 1 base and 6 bases, with 4 bases remaining between them.

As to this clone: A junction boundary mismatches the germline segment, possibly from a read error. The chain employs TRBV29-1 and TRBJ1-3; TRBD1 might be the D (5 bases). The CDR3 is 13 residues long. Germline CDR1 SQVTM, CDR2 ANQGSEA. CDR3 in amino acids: CSVGDRVGNAIYF. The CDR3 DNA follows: TGCAGCGTCGGGGACCGAGTGGGAAACGCCATATATTTT.

The CDR3 DNA reads as TGTGCCAGCAGCCAAAAGACAGGCTCCTACAATGAGCAGTTCTTC. It is translated as CASSQKTGSYNEQFF. V and J are TRBV14 and TRBJ2-1, with TRBD1 as a possible D gene (6 bases). Germline V gene data show CDR1 as SGHDN and CDR2 as FVKESK. V was cut by 2 bases and J by 0 bases, with 8 bases left in between. CDR3 length: 15 residues.

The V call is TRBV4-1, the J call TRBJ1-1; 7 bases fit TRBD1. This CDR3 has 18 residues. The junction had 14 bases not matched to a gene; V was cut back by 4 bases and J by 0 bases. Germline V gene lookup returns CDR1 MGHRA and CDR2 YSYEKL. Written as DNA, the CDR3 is TGCGCCAGCAGCCTTCATATACAATTGGACAGGTTGAACACTGAAGCTTTCTTT. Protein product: CASSLHIQLDRLNTEAFF.

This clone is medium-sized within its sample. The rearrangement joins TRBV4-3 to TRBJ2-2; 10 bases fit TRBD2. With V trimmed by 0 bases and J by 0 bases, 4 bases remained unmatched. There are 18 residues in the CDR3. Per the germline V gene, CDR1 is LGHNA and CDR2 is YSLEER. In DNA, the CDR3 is TGCGCCAGCAGCCAAGATCTCCTAGCGGGGGCGAACACCGGGGAGCTGTTTTTT. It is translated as CASSQDLLAGANTGELFF.